Included here is one T cell receptor beta chain sequence, with context. Profiling relied on immunoSEQ multiplex PCR, and the TCRdb table lists in-frame clones only, not all of them. This sample yields nearly 1 million clones, of which approximately 76% are seen a single time; about 1.5% belongs to the top ten. This record belongs to a study of shared clonotypes between healthy human individuals. Germline lookup yields CDR1 MNHNY and CDR2 SVGAGI (reference sequence). V was clipped by 0 bases and J by 2 bases, with 10 bases between them. The CDR3 covers 15 residues. J is TRBJ2-5 and V is TRBV6-6, with D possibly matching TRBD2 (5 bases). This receptor was obtained from a man aged 18 to 35 in good health. Sequences were obtained from memory CD4+ T cells sorted from blood. Described subset: CD45RA-negative fraction. CDR3 DNA sequence: TGTGCCAGCAGTTACTCAGCGGTAACTCAAGAGACCCAGTACTTC. This sequence encodes CASSYSAVTQETQYF.